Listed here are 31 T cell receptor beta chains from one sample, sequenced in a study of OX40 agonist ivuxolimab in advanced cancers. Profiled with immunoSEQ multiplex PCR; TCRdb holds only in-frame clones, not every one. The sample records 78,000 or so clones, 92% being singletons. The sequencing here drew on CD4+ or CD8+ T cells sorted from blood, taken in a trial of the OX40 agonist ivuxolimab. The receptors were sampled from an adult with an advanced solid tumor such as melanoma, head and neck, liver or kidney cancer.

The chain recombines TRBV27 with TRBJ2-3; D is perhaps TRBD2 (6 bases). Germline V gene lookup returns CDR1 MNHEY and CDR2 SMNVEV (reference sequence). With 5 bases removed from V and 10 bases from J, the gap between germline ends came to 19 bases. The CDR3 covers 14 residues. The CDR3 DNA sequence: TGTGCCAGCAGTCCAGGTCCTCCCGGAGGGGCGCAGTATTTT. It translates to CASSPGPPGGAQYF.

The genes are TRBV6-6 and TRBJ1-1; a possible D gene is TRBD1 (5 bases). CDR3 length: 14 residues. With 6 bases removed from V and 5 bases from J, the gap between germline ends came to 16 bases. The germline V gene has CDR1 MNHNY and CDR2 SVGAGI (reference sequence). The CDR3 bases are TGTGCCAGCAGCGACGCGGGGCTGTGGACTGAAGCTTTCTTT. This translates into CASSDAGLWTEAFF.

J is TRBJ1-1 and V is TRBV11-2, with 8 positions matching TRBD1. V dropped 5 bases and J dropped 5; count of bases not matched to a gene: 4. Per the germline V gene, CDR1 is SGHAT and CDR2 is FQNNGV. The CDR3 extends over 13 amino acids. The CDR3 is CASSPGTGTEAFF. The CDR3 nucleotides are TGTGCCAGCAGCCCCGGGACAGGAACTGAAGCTTTCTTT.

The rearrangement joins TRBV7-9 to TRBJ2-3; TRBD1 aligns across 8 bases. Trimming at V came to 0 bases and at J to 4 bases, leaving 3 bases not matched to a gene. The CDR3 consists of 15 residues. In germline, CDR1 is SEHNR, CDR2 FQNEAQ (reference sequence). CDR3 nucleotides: TGTGCCAGCAGCTTAGCCCCAGGGGGCCCAGATACGCAGTATTTT. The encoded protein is CASSLAPGGPDTQYF.

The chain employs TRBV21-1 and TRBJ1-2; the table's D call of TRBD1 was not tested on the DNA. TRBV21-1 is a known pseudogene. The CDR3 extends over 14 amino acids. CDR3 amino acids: CASSIPDRDSGYTF. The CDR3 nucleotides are TGTGCCAGCAGCATCCCTGACAGGGACTCTGGCTACACCTTC.

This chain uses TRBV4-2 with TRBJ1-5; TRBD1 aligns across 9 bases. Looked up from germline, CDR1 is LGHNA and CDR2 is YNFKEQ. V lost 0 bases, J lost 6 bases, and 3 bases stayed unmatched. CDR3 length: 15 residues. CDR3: CASSQEGTGTQPQHF. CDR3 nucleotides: TGTGCCAGCAGCCAAGAGGGGACAGGGACTCAGCCCCAGCATTTT.

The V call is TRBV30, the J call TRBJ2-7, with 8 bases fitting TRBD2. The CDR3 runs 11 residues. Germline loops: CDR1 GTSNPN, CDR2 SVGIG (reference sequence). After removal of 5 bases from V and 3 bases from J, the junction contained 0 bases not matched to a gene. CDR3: CAWLAGYEQYF. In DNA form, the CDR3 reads TGTGCCTGGCTAGCGGGCTACGAGCAGTACTTC.

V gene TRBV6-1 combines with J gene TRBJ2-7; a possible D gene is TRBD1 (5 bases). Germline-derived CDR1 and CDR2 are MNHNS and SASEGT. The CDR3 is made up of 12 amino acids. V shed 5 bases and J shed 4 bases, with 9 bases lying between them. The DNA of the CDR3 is TGTGCCAGCAGTTTTCAGGGATACGAGCAGTACTTC. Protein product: CASSFQGYEQYF.

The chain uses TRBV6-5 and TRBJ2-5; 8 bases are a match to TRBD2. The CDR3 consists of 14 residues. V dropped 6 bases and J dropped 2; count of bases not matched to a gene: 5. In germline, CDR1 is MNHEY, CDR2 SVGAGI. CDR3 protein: CASSISGGQETQYF. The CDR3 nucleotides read TGTGCCAGCAGCATCAGCGGGGGTCAAGAGACCCAGTACTTC.

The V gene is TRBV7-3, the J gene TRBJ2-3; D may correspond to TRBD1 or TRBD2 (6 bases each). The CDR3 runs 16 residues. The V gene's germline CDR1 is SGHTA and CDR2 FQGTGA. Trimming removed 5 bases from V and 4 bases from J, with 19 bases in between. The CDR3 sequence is CASSPLTGAPPDTQYF. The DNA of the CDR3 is TGTGCCAGCAGCCCCCTAACGGGGGCCCCCCCAGATACGCAGTATTTT.

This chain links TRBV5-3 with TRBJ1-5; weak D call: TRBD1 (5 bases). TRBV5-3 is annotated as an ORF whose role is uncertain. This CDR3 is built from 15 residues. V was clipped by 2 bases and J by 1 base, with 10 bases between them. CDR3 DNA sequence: TGTGCCAGAAGCTTCCCAGGGACCAGCAATCAGCCCCAGCATTTT. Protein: CARSFPGTSNQPQHF.

This CDR3 reads CASSLSLAMNTEAFF. The CDR3 nucleotides are TGCGCCAGCAGCTTGTCACTAGCCATGAACACTGAAGCTTTCTTT. The chain joins TRBV5-1 to TRBJ1-1; D unclear. The CDR3 is 15 residues long. V was pared by 1 base and J by 0 bases, with 10 bases between. In germline, CDR1 is SGHRS, CDR2 YFSETQ.

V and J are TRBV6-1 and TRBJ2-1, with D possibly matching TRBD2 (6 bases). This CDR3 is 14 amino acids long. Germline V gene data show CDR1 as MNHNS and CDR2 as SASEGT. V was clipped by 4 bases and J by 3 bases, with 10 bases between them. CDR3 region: CASSAEGYYNEQFF. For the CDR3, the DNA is TGTGCCAGCAGTGCGGAGGGCTACTACAATGAGCAGTTCTTC.

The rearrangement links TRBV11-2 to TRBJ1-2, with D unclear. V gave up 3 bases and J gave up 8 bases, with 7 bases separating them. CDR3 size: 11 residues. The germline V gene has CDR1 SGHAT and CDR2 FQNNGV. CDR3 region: CASSFSWGYTF. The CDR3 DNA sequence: TGTGCCAGCAGCTTTTCTTGGGGCTACACCTTC.

This CDR3 reads CASSVGGSNQPQHF. CDR3 sequence (DNA): TGTGCCAGCAGCGTTGGCGGGAGCAATCAGCCCCAGCATTTT. This chain joins TRBV9 and TRBJ1-5; D unclear. Looked up from germline, CDR1 is SGDLS and CDR2 is YYNGEE. V was shortened by 2 bases and J by 1 base, with 7 bases between the two germline ends. The length of the CDR3 is 14 residues.

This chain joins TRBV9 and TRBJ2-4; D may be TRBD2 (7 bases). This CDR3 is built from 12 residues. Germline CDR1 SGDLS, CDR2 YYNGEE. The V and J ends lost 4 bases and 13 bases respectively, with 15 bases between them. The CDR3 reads CASSPEGGTQYF. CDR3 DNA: TGTGCCAGCAGCCCGGAGGGGGGGACACAGTACTTC.

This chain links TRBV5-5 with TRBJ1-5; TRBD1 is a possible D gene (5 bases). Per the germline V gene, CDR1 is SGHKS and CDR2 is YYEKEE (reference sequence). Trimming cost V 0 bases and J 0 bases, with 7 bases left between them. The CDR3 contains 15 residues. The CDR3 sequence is CASSLGGYSNQPQHF. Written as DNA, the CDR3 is TGTGCCAGCAGCTTGGGGGGCTATAGCAATCAGCCCCAGCATTTT.

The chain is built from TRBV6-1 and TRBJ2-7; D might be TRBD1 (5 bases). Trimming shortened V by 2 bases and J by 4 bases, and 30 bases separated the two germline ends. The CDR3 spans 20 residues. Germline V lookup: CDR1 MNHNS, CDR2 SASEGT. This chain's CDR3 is CASSEWEGGAGDLPRYEQYF. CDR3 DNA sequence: TGTGCCAGCAGTGAATGGGAAGGTGGGGCAGGTGATCTCCCCCGTTACGAGCAGTACTTC.

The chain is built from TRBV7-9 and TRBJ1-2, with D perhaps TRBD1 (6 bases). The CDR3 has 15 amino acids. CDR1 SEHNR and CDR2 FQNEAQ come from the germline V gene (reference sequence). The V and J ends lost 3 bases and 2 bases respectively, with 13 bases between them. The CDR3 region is CASSFDRPTNYGYTF. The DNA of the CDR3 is TGTGCCAGCAGCTTCGACAGGCCGACCAACTATGGCTACACCTTC.

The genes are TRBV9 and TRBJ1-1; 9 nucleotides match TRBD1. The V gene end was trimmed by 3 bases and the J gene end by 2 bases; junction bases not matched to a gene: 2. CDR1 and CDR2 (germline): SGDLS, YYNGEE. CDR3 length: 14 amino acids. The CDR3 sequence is CASSGTGDNTEAFF. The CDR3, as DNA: TGTGCCAGCAGCGGGACAGGGGATAACACTGAAGCTTTCTTT.

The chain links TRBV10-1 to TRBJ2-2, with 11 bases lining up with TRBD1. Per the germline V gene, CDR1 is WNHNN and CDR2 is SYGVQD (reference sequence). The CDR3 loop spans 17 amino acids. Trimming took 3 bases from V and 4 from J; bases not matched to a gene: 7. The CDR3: CASSDPGQGVFTGELFF. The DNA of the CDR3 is TGCGCCAGCAGTGACCCGGGACAGGGGGTCTTCACCGGGGAGCTGTTTTTT.

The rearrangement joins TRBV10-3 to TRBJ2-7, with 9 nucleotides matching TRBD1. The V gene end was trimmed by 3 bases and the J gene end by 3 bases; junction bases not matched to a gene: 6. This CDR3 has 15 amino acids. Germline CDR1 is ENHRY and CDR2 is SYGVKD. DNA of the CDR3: TGTGCCATCAGTGATGGAACAGGGGGCTACTACGAGCAGTACTTC. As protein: CAISDGTGGYYEQYF.

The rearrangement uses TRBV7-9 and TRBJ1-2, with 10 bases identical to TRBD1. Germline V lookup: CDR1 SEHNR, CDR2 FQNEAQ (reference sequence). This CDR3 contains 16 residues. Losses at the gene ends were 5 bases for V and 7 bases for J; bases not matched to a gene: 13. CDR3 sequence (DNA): TGTGCCAGCAGCCCGACAGGGGGCGCATTTATTCTTGGCTACACCTTC. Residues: CASSPTGGAFILGYTF.

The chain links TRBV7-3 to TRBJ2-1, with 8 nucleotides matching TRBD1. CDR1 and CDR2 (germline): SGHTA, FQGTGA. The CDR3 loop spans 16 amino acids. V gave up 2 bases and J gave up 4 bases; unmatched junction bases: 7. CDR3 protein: CASSLGAGGGYNEQFF. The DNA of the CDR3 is TGTGCCAGCAGCTTAGGGGCAGGGGGCGGGTACAATGAGCAGTTCTTC. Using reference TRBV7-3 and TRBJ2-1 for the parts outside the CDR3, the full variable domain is GAGVSQTPSNKVTEKGKYVELRCDPISGHTALYWYRQSLGQGPEFLIYFQGTGAADDSGLPNDRFFAVRPEGSVSTLKIQRTERGDSAVYLCASSLGAGGGYNEQFFGPGTRLTVL.

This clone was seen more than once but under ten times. CDR3 region: CAWSMDSGYGTHTQYF. CDR3 sequence (DNA): TGTGCCTGGAGCATGGATAGCGGCTACGGTACACATACGCAGTATTTT. This sequence joins TRBV30 and TRBJ2-3; maybe TRBD2 (6 bases). Deletions cut 3 bases from V and 7 bases from J, with 23 bases between. The germline CDR1 and CDR2 sequences are GTSNPN and SVGIG (reference sequence). The CDR3 covers 16 residues.

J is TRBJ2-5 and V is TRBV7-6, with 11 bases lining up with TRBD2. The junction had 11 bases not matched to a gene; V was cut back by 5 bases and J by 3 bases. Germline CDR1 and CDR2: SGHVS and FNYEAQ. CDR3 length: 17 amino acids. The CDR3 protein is CASSPGVAGGMKETQYF. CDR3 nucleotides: TGTGCCAGCAGCCCCGGGGTAGCGGGGGGGATGAAAGAGACCCAGTACTTC. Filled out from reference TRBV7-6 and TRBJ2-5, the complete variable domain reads GAGVSQSPRYKVTKRGQDVALRCDPISGHVSLYWYRQALGQGPEFLTYFNYEAQQDKSGLPNDRFSAERPEGSISTLTIQRTEQRDSAMYRCASSPGVAGGMKETQYFGPGTRLLVL.

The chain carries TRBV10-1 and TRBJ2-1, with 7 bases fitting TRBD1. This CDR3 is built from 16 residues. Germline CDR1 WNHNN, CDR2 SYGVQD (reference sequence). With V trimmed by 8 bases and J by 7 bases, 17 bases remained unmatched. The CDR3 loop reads CASAQFSGTEENEQFF. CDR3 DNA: TGCGCCAGCGCCCAGTTCTCCGGGACAGAAGAGAATGAGCAGTTCTTC.

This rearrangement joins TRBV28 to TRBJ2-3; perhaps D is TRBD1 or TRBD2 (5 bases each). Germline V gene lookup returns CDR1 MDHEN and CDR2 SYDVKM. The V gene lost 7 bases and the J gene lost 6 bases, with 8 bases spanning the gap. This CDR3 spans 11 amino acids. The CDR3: CASIEGDTQYF. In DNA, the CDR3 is TGTGCCAGCATCGAGGGGGATACGCAGTATTTT.

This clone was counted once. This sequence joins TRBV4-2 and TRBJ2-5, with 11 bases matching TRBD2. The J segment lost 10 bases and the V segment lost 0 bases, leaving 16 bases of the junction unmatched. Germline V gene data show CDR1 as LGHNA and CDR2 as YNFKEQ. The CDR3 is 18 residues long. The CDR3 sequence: CASSQDREGLKTSGVQYF. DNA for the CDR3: TGTGCCAGCAGCCAAGATCGCGAGGGGCTAAAGACTAGCGGGGTCCAGTACTTC.

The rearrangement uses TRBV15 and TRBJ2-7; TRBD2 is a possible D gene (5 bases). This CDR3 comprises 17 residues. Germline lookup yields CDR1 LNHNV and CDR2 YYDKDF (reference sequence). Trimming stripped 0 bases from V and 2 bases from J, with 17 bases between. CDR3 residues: CATSRDRGDGGPYEQYF. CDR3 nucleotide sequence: TGTGCCACCAGCAGAGATCGGGGAGATGGTGGCCCCTACGAGCAGTACTTC.

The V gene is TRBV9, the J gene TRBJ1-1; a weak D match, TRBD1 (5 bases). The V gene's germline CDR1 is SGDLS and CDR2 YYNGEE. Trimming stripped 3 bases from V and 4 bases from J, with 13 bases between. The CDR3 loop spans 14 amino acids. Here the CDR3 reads CASSAGGGPTEAFF. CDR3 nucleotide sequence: TGTGCCAGCAGCGCCGGGGGGGGACCCACTGAAGCTTTCTTT. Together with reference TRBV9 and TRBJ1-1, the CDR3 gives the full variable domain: DSGVTQTPKHLITATGQRVTLRCSPRSGDLSVYWYQQSLDQGLQFLIQYYNGEERAKGNILERFSAQQFPDLHSELNLSSLELGDSALYFCASSAGGGPTEAFFGQGTRLTVV.